This T cell receptor beta chain was captured by sequencing in a study of Tregs in tolerant kidney transplant recipients. Clones were read by immunoSEQ multiplex PCR, and TCRdb kept only the in-frame ones, dropping some. In the table there are approximately 20,000 clones, less than 70% of which are singletons. This clone was detected only a few times. As yet, its antigen is unknown. V dropped 5 bases and J dropped 2; count of bases not matched to a gene: 1. The CDR3 spans 13 residues. Germline CDR1 is MNHNY and CDR2 is SVGAGI (reference sequence). The sequence was obtained from a human donor in good health. Sequencing input: Tregs from blood cultured with allogeneic cells. J is TRBJ2-7 and V is TRBV6-6, with 9 bases that match TRBD1. The CDR3 here is CASSRDRAYEQYF. DNA of the CDR3: TGTGCCAGCAGTCGGGACAGGGCCTACGAGCAGTACTTC.